Below, 23 T cell receptor beta chains from the same sample are listed, as sequenced in a study of T cell changes during pregnancy in multiple sclerosis. Data came from immunoSEQ multiplex PCR; TCRdb stores just in-frame clones and leaves some out. The data show roughly 42,000 clones, with 91% seen just once and roughly 0.5% held by the top ten. The sequences come from CD4+ T cells from peripheral blood mononuclear cells, collected in the second trimester of pregnancy. These TCRs come from a female donor in good health, enrolled as a control in a pregnancy study.

The chain uses TRBV7-2 and TRBJ2-6, with TRBD2 identical over 10 bases. Germline V gives CDR1 SGHTA, CDR2 FQGNSA. The CDR3 loop spans 18 amino acids. After removal of 6 bases from V and 0 bases from J, the junction contained 8 bases not matched to a gene. CDR3 protein: CASRLSLAGVSGANVLTF. The CDR3 DNA reads as TGTGCCAGCAGATTATCGCTAGCGGGGGTCTCTGGGGCCAACGTCCTGACTTTC. Drawing the rest from reference TRBV7-2 and TRBJ2-6, the complete variable domain is GAGVSQSPSNKVTEKGKDVELRCDPISGHTALYWYRQSLGQGLEFLIYFQGNSAPDKSGLPSDRFSAERTGGSVSTLTIQRTQQEDSAVYLCASRLSLAGVSGANVLTFGAGSRLTVL.

The chain is built from TRBV19 and TRBJ1-5; 9 bases are shared with TRBD1. CDR1 is LNHDA and CDR2 is SQIVND in the germline V gene (reference sequence). The junction had 5 bases not matched to a gene; V was cut back by 0 bases and J by 5 bases. The CDR3 is 16 amino acids. The CDR3 sequence: CASSIDPQGAYQPQHF. The CDR3 bases are TGTGCCAGTAGTATAGATCCACAGGGGGCTTATCAGCCCCAGCATTTT. Full variable domain (outside the CDR3, taken from reference TRBV19 and TRBJ1-5): DGGITQSPKYLFRKEGQNVTLSCEQNLNHDAMYWYRQDPGQGLRLIYYSQIVNDFQKGDIAEGYSVSREKKESFPLTVTSAQKNPTAFYLCASSIDPQGAYQPQHFGDGTRLSIL.

This clone was counted a single time. This sequence joins TRBV30 and TRBJ1-5; 7 bases fit TRBD1. Unmatched junction bases numbered 6, after V lost 6 bases and J lost 7 bases. The CDR3 runs 12 residues. The germline V gene encodes CDR1 GTSNPN and CDR2 SVGIG (reference sequence). The CDR3 bases are TGTGCCTGCCAACCAGGGGGACAGCCCCAGCATTTT. Encoded protein: CACQPGGQPQHF.

This clone is a singleton in its sample. The chain recombines TRBV2 with TRBJ1-1, with a tentative D call TRBD1 (5 bases). The CDR3 runs to 13 residues. Looked up from germline, CDR1 is SNHLY and CDR2 is FYNNEI. The germline V and J ends were trimmed by 7 bases and 1 base, with 10 bases remaining between them. The CDR3, as DNA: TGTGCCAGCATTACCGACAGGAACACTGAAGCTTTCTTT. This sequence encodes CASITDRNTEAFF.

This clone came up once. The rearrangement uses TRBV30 and TRBJ2-3, with D perhaps TRBD2 (5 bases). The length of the CDR3 is 13 residues. The germline V gene has CDR1 GTSNPN and CDR2 SVGIG (reference sequence). The V gene lost 3 bases and the J gene lost 1 base, with 8 bases spanning the gap. The CDR3: CAWRLEGTDTQYF. The CDR3, as DNA: TGTGCCTGGAGACTAGAGGGCACAGATACGCAGTATTTT.

The V and J genes are TRBV5-6 and TRBJ2-2, with D possibly TRBD2 on 7 matching bases. Trimming removed 3 bases from V and 4 bases from J, with 13 bases in between. The CDR3 length is 15 residues. Germline V CDR1 and CDR2: SGHDT, YYEEEE. Here the CDR3 reads CASSSRGALTGELFF. The CDR3 DNA reads TGTGCCAGCAGCTCCCGGGGGGCGCTCACCGGGGAGCTGTTTTTT.

The gene calls are TRBV7-2 and TRBJ1-5; 9 bases line up with TRBD1. Germline V lookup: CDR1 SGHTA, CDR2 FQGNSA. Germline trimming cut 4 bases from V and 6 bases from J; bases unmatched to any gene: 4. This CDR3 spans 14 amino acids. CDR3 coding DNA: TGTGCCAGCAGCTCCGGGACAGGGCGTCAGCCCCAGCATTTT. As protein: CASSSGTGRQPQHF.

J is TRBJ2-7 and V is TRBV7-6, with D tentatively TRBD2 (5 bases). In germline, CDR1 is SGHVS, CDR2 FNYEAQ. V lost 5 bases and J 7 bases, leaving 12 bases between the germline ends. The CDR3 loop spans 12 amino acids. The CDR3 coding sequence is TGTGCCAGCAGCCCTCGCTCGGGGGAGCAGTACTTC. The encoded protein is CASSPRSGEQYF.

The V and J genes are TRBV4-3 and TRBJ1-4, with 10 bases identical to TRBD1. CDR1 is LGHNA, CDR2 YSLEER, per germline. The CDR3 loop spans 18 amino acids. Trimming removed 3 bases from V and 12 bases from J; junction bases left unmatched: 19. The CDR3 protein is CASSQVPNVGTGVLQLFF. The CDR3 DNA reads TGCGCCAGCAGCCAGGTTCCAAACGTCGGGACAGGGGTTTTACAACTGTTTTTT.

The chain's CDR3 is CASSSSYTGRVKLFF. The CDR3 bases are TGTGCCAGCAGCTCAAGCTACACAGGGAGGGTAAAACTGTTTTTT. The chain has TRBV5-6 and TRBJ1-4; weak D call: TRBD1 (6 bases). Germline loops: CDR1 SGHDT, CDR2 YYEEEE. This CDR3 has 15 amino acids. V lost 3 bases and J 10 bases, leaving 19 bases between the germline ends.

The chain couples TRBV25-1 to TRBJ1-2; perhaps TRBD1 as D (5 bases). V was pared by 7 bases and J by 5 bases, with 20 bases between. The germline CDR1 and CDR2 sequences are MGHDK and SYGVNS. The CDR3 loop spans 15 amino acids. For the CDR3, the DNA is TGTGCCAGCACCGGGGGTACGGGCCCGGGGTATGGCTACACCTTC. It encodes CASTGGTGPGYGYTF.

The CDR3 DNA reads as TGTGCCACCAGCAGGGGGACTTTTGGGGGGGATACGCAGTATTTT. Protein product: CATSRGTFGGDTQYF. The rearrangement links TRBV15 to TRBJ2-3, with a weak D call TRBD2 (6 bases). The germline V gene has CDR1 LNHNV and CDR2 YYDKDF (reference sequence). The CDR3 loop spans 15 amino acids. The V gene lost 3 bases and the J gene lost 6 bases, with 16 bases spanning the gap.

The rearrangement uses TRBV6-5 and TRBJ1-3, with unresolved D. In germline, CDR1 is MNHEY, CDR2 SVGAGI. This CDR3 region has 15 residues. Trimming took off 0 bases at V and 4 bases at J, with 10 bases between the two ends. The CDR3 DNA sequence: TGTGCCAGCAGTTACTCACAACCGGGAGGAAACACCATATATTTT. This codes for CASSYSQPGGNTIYF.

This chain connects TRBV5-4 to TRBJ2-7; TRBD2 matches at 10 bases. In germline, CDR1 is SGHNT, CDR2 YYREEE (reference sequence). J gave up 5 bases and V 4 bases, and 9 bases lay outside the gene matches. The CDR3 is made up of 15 amino acids. The DNA of the CDR3 is TGTGCCAGCAGCACCCCTAGCGGGGGAGGCAACGAGCAGTACTTC. Translated, it gives CASSTPSGGGNEQYF.

V usage is TRBV18 and J usage is TRBJ2-5, with TRBD1 as a possible D gene (5 bases). The V end was cut by 6 bases, the J end by 2 bases, with 10 bases between. The CDR3 covers 13 residues. CDR1 and CDR2 from the germline V gene are KGHSH and LQKENI. The CDR3 nucleotides read TGTGCCAGCTCCCTCAGACAGCAAGAGACCCAGTACTTC. Its protein product is CASSLRQQETQYF.

Only one count was recorded for this clone. This chain links TRBV5-6 with TRBJ1-5; D is unresolved. This CDR3 spans 13 amino acids. CDR1 is SGHDT, CDR2 YYEEEE, per germline. The ends were cut back, 4 bases at V and 4 bases at J, with 9 bases in the middle. This chain's CDR3 is CASSLDGNQPQHF. The CDR3 DNA reads as TGTGCCAGCAGCCTTGACGGGAATCAGCCCCAGCATTTT.

V is TRBV5-1 and J is TRBJ1-2, with D tentatively TRBD1 (5 bases). Germline assignment: CDR1 SGHRS and CDR2 YFSETQ. Between the trimmed V and J ends, which lost 5 bases and 2 bases, there was a span of 13 bases. The CDR3 extends over 14 amino acids. This chain's CDR3 is CASRVTANNYGYTF. CDR3 coding DNA: TGCGCCAGCAGGGTGACAGCAAACAACTATGGCTACACCTTC.

The rearrangement joins TRBV7-3 to TRBJ2-5; 7 bases fit TRBD1. V lost 5 bases to trimming and J lost 5 bases; unmatched junction nucleotides: 14. The CDR3 is made up of 16 amino acids. Germline CDR1 SGHTA, CDR2 FQGTGA. The CDR3 nucleotides are TGTGCCAGCAGCGACGGAAGACAGGGATGGCCGGAGACCCAGTACTTC. This translates into CASSDGRQGWPETQYF.

The V and J genes are TRBV27 and TRBJ1-2; 8 bases are shared with TRBD1. Germline loops: CDR1 MNHEY, CDR2 SMNVEV (reference sequence). CDR3 size: 14 residues. With 2 bases clipped from V and 7 bases from J, the junction kept 6 bases outside the gene matches. The CDR3 region is CASSLHRGFGGYTF. The CDR3, as DNA: TGTGCCAGCAGTTTACACAGGGGGTTTGGTGGCTACACCTTC.

The sample holds one count of this clone. This chain links TRBV12-5 with TRBJ2-1; TRBD2 matches 8 bases. CDR1 LGHNT and CDR2 FRNRAP come from the germline V gene. This CDR3 has 16 residues. Trimming at V came to 9 bases and at J to 4 bases, leaving 14 bases not matched to a gene. CDR3 loop: CASHGGAGVGYNEQFF. For the CDR3, the DNA is TGTGCTAGCCACGGGGGAGCGGGAGTTGGGTACAATGAGCAGTTCTTC.

This rearrangement joins TRBV28 to TRBJ1-5; possible D gene TRBD1, 6 bases. V was cut by 2 bases and J by 2 bases, with 10 bases left in between. Per germline, CDR1 MDHEN and CDR2 SYDVKM. CDR3 length: 15 residues. The CDR3 reads CASSLVQGGNQPQHF. CDR3 sequence (DNA): TGTGCCAGCAGTTTAGTACAGGGAGGCAATCAGCCCCAGCATTTT. Combining the CDR3 with reference TRBV28 and TRBJ1-5 gives the whole variable domain DVKVTQSSRYLVKRTGEKVFLECVQDMDHENMFWYRQDPGLGLRLIYFSYDVKMKEKGDIPEGYSVSREKKERFSLILESASTNQTSMYLCASSLVQGGNQPQHFGDGTRLSIL.

The chain couples TRBV9 to TRBJ1-4; D not resolved. CDR3 size: 16 residues. V was pared by 0 bases and J by 2 bases, with 11 bases between. Germline CDR1 and CDR2: SGDLS and YYNGEE. The CDR3 bases are TGTGCCAGCAGCGTAGCAGGAGGGCGCACTAATGAAAAACTGTTTTTT. It encodes CASSVAGGRTNEKLFF.

The chain employs TRBV18 and TRBJ1-4, with 7 bases lining up with TRBD1. Losses at the gene ends were 5 bases for V and 7 bases for J; bases not matched to a gene: 10. The germline gives CDR1 KGHSH, CDR2 LQKENI. This CDR3 region has 15 residues. The CDR3 coding sequence is TGTGCCAGCTCAATTAACAGGGGACGAGTTGAAAAACTGTTTTTT. Its translation: CASSINRGRVEKLFF.